This TCR beta chain was retrieved from a study of post-analysis software for immune sequencing data. At the level of the study: There were relapsing-remitting, secondary progressive and progressive-relapsing multiple sclerosis among the disease courses included.

Whole-study findings and limits: Multiple sclerosis was associated with a significant reduction in normalized Chao1 diversity relative to controls. Patients showed TRBV5-6, TRBV5-1 and TRBV20-1 among a handful of TRBV segments more frequent than in controls.

The library was made from cDNA and included unique molecular identifiers. Roughly 450,000 cDNA molecules came from roughly 1 to 10 million T cells. TCRdb itself ran the PCR reads through MiXCR, one entry per CDR3 protein. The sample includes around 260,000 distinct CDR3 sequences, about 38% of them seen just once. Germline CDR1 and CDR2: SGHDN and FVKESK. Trimming shortened V by 4 bases and J by 7 bases, and 20 bases separated the two germline ends. This CDR3 is built from 15 residues. A note on this clonotype: Antigen unknown.

Sequenced: blood. The receptor's source is a girl aged 5 to 17 with multiple sclerosis. The V call is TRBV14, the J call TRBJ2-7, with D uncertain. CDR3 nucleotide sequence: TGTGCCAGCAGCCCGTCTATGAATCTCTACGGGGAGCAGTACTTC. Translating gives CASSPSMNLYGEQYF.